What follows describes a single TCR beta chain. Its specificity is unknown. Read coverage stops 3 residues before the CDR3 terminus; the germline J gene supplies the remainder. The sample originates from a study of T cells in women clearing cervical HPV infection. Study-level information: Blood came at first lesion visit for cases, post-clearance for controls. HLA type could not be excluded as a confounder. Study observations and caveats: TRBV6-7 relative abundance averaged roughly 0.1% in cases and under 0.2% in controls. Timing of associations relative to infection is unclear; T-cell subsets were not isolated.

Sequencing was performed with immunoSEQ multiplex PCR; in TCRdb, only in-frame clones are kept and a portion is missing. The sample's table shows about 31,000 clones. This CDR3 is 13 amino acids long. Trimming took off 4 bases at V and 5 bases at J, with 15 bases between the two ends. Germline CDR1 and CDR2: GTSNPN and SVGIG (reference sequence). V is TRBV30 and J is TRBJ2-7; TRBD2 is a possible D gene (6 bases). Sample: blood buffy coat. The source is a woman between 18 and 70 years old with a cervical HPV16 infection that either progressed to CIN3+ or cleared (not recorded which). The CDR3 spells CAWNVGLTHEQYF. CDR3 bases read: TGTGCCTGGAACGTGGGACTTACACACGAG. Complete variable domain (other parts from reference TRBV30 and TRBJ2-7): SQTIHQWPATLVQPVGSPLSLECTVEGTSNPNLYWYRQAAGRGLQLLFYSVGIGQISSEVPQNLSASRPQDRQFILSSKKLLLSDSGFYLCAWNVGLTHEQYFGPGTRLTVT.